The 13 T cell receptor beta chains in this list originate from one sample, sequenced in a study of T cells after yellow fever vaccination. TCRdb re-called the 5' RACE reads through MiXCR, storing one row per CDR3 protein. The sample contains fewer than 450,000 distinct CDR3 sequences, approximately 4% of which appear only once. The specimen comprised PBMCs, sampled 5 days after the yellow fever booster vaccination. Every receptor here comes from a man younger than 35 who received the YFV17D yellow fever vaccine.

The DNA of the CDR3 is TGCGCCAGCAGCTTGTTGAAGGGGAGAGTCGCAGATACGCAGTATTTT. As protein: CASSLLKGRVADTQYF. The gene calls are TRBV5-1 and TRBJ2-3; possibly TRBD1 or TRBD2 for D (5 bases each). Germline CDR1 and CDR2: SGHRS and YFSETQ. V lost 1 base and J 4 bases, leaving 16 bases between the germline ends. The CDR3 sequence is 16 residues long. The whole variable domain, remainder taken from reference TRBV5-1 and TRBJ2-3, is KAGVTQTPRYLIKTRGQQVTLSCSPISGHRSVSWYQQTPGQGLQFLFEYFSETQRNKGNFPGRFSGRQFSNSRSEMNVSTLELGDSALYLCASSLLKGRVADTQYFGPGTRLTVL.

The V call is TRBV7-2, the J call TRBJ2-3, with D perhaps matching TRBD2 (5 bases). This CDR3 comprises 13 residues. V lost 4 bases and J 5 bases, leaving 10 bases between the germline ends. The V gene's germline CDR1 is SGHTA and CDR2 FQGNSA. CDR3 residues: CASSYRGRDTQYF. The CDR3, as DNA: TGTGCCAGCAGCTATCGTGGGAGAGATACGCAGTATTTT.

The rearrangement joins TRBV6-2 or TRBV6-3 to TRBJ2-3; D gene unclear. V gave up 2 bases and J gave up 0 bases, with 12 bases separating them. Germline values: CDR1 MNHEY, CDR2 SVGEGT. The CDR3 spans 16 residues. For the CDR3, the DNA is TGTGCCAGCAGTTACCGGGTAGCAGAGAGCACAGATACGCAGTATTTT. It encodes CASSYRVAESTDTQYF.

Written as DNA, the CDR3 is TGCAGTGCTAGACGGGGGGCAGATTCACCCCTCCACTTT. Its translation is CSARRGADSPLHF. V usage is TRBV20-1 and J usage is TRBJ1-6, with a weak D call TRBD1 (6 bases). Germline V lookup: CDR1 DFQATT, CDR2 SNEGSKA (reference sequence). The CDR3 extends over 13 amino acids. V shed 2 bases and J shed 8 bases, with 10 bases lying between them.

This clonotype appeared many times. V gene TRBV5-5 combines with J gene TRBJ2-7, with D possibly being TRBD2 (6 bases). The V gene's germline CDR1 is SGHKS and CDR2 YYEKEE (reference sequence). V lost 4 bases, J lost 7 bases, and 9 bases lay in between. The length of the CDR3 is 11 residues. For the CDR3, the DNA is TGTGCCAGCAGCGGGACTGGAGAGCAGTACGTC. It yields the protein CASSGTGEQYV.

The V and J genes are TRBV13 and TRBJ1-1; 8 bases match TRBD1. From germline, CDR1 is PRHDT and CDR2 FYEKMQ (reference sequence). The CDR3 runs to 15 residues. The ends lost 5 bases at V and 8 bases at J; junction bases unmatched: 13. The CDR3 sequence: CASSPVGRRQGEAFF. The CDR3 coding sequence is TGTGCCAGCAGCCCCGTAGGACGTCGACAGGGGGAAGCTTTCTTT.

The chain is built from TRBV4-3 and TRBJ1-2, with 8 nucleotides matching TRBD1. The length of the CDR3 is 20 residues. In germline, CDR1 is LGHNA, CDR2 YSLEER. V lost 3 bases and J lost 6; bases outside the gene matches: 24. The CDR3 region is CASSHPSGVFRQGRRNGYTF. DNA of the CDR3: TGCGCCAGCAGCCATCCTTCGGGGGTCTTCAGACAGGGGAGACGGAATGGCTACACCTTC.

The V gene is TRBV7-6, the J gene TRBJ1-5; TRBD1 might be the D (6 bases). The V end lost 1 base, the J end lost 5 bases, and 15 bases lay between the germline ends. The CDR3 is 16 residues long. Germline CDR1 and CDR2: SGHVS and FNYEAQ. In nucleotides, the CDR3 is TGTGCCAGCAGCTTAGGGCCCGGGGGCACCCATCAGCCCCAGCATTTT. Translating it yields CASSLGPGGTHQPQHF.

This clonotype has ten or more counts. This chain links TRBV20-1 with TRBJ2-1, with 12 bases aligning to TRBD2. Germline-derived CDR1 and CDR2 are DFQATT and SNEGSKA (reference sequence). CDR3 size: 14 residues. The V segment lost 5 bases and the J segment 9 bases; nucleotides outside the gene matches: 8. The CDR3 bases are TGCAGTGCTGACGCTAGCGGGGGGGCGTCTGAGCAGTTCTTC. It encodes CSADASGGASEQFF.

This sequence joins TRBV4-1 and TRBJ2-6; the D is unclear. CDR1 MGHRA and CDR2 YSYEKL come from the germline V gene. The V and J ends lost 2 bases and 0 bases respectively, with 17 bases between them. This CDR3 is built from 19 residues. DNA for the CDR3: TGCGCCAGCAGCCAACGGGCCCCCCTCGACGGCTCTGGGGCCAACGTCCTGACTTTC. Translated: CASSQRAPLDGSGANVLTF.

This clonotype was observed at least ten times. This sequence joins TRBV29-1 and TRBJ1-1, with a possible D match to TRBD1 (5 bases). CDR3 length: 16 residues. Germline V gene data show CDR1 as SQVTM and CDR2 as ANQGSEA. V was cut by 4 bases and J by 7 bases, with 25 bases left in between. The DNA of the CDR3 is TGCAGCGTTGGGGCAACTGGGGGGAAACTACTCAATGAAGCTTTCTTT. Its translation: CSVGATGGKLLNEAFF.

The V and J genes are TRBV5-1 and TRBJ1-1, with TRBD1 matching over 9 bases. Trimming cost V 6 bases and J 0 bases; bases outside gene matches: 6. The CDR3 totals 15 residues. Germline CDR1 SGHRS, CDR2 YFSETQ. As DNA, the CDR3 is TGCGCCAGCAAACCCGGGACAGGGCTGAACACTGAAGCTTTCTTT. Its translation is CASKPGTGLNTEAFF.

This clonotype showed up just a few times. The CDR3 is CASSHRRGTVNTGELFF. CDR3 nucleotide sequence: TGTGCCAGTAGTCATCGAAGAGGGACAGTTAACACCGGGGAGCTGTTTTTT. The V gene is TRBV19, the J gene TRBJ2-2, with TRBD1 matching 7 bases. There are 17 residues in the CDR3. The germline gives CDR1 LNHDA, CDR2 SQIVND (reference sequence). Losses at the gene ends were 5 bases for V and 2 bases for J; bases not matched to a gene: 11.